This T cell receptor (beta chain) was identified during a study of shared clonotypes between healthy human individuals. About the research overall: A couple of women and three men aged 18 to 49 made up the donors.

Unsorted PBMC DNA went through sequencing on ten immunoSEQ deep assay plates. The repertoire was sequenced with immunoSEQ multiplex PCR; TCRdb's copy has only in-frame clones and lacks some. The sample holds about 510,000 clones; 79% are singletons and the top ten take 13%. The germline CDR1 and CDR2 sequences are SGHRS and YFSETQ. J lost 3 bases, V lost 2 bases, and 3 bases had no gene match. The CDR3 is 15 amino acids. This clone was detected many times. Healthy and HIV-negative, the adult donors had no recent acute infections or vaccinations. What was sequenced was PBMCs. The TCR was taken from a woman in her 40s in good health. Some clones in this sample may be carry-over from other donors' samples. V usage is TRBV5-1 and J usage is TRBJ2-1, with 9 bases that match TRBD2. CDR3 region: CASSFGGRGYNEQFF. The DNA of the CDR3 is TGCGCCAGCAGCTTTGGCGGGAGGGGCTACAATGAGCAGTTCTTC.